The rows below give T cell receptor beta chains drawn from one sample of a study of blood T cell repertoires in COVID-19. Produced via immunoSEQ multiplex PCR; TCRdb's table is partial and in-frame only. The sample holds 90,000 to 120,000 clones, about nine tenths seen once. The source material was peripheral blood. The receptor source for this set is a man in his sixties with acute or convalescent COVID-19. Each CDR3 is given with its conserved first and last residue. D genes are given only for firm matches. For some rows the clone size is stated as once, few or many, or as a class when expanded; others skip it.

D	V	J	size	CDR3	DNA
.	TRBV2	TRBJ1-2	.	CASSDSTNYGYTF	TGTGCCAGCAGTGACAGTACTAACTATGGCTACACCTTC
TRBD1	TRBV5-4	TRBJ1-4	.	CASSRQGPNEKLFF	TGTGCCAGCAGCCGACAGGGACCTAATGAAAAACTGTTTTTT
.	TRBV19	TRBJ2-1	.	CASSIGGRYNEQFF	TGTGCCAGTAGTATAGGGGGCAGATACAATGAGCAGTTCTTC
.	TRBV28	TRBJ1-5	.	CASRGAGVFQPQHF	TGTGCCAGCAGGGGCGCGGGGGTGTTTCAGCCCCAGCATTTT
TRBD1	TRBV10-3	TRBJ2-7	.	CAITHGRDRGSYEQYF	TGTGCCATCACCCATGGCCGGGACAGGGGGTCCTACGAGCAGTACTTC
TRBD1	TRBV6-1	TRBJ1-2	.	CASSEASTGGGYTF	TGTGCCAGCAGTGAAGCCTCGACAGGGGGAGGCTACACCTTC
.	TRBV24-1	TRBJ2-1	.	CATSDPTSYRDNEQFF	TGTGCCACCAGTGACCCTACTAGCTATAGGGACAATGAGCAGTTCTTC
.	TRBV6-5	TRBJ1-5	.	CASSPRVFNQPQHF	TGTGCCAGCAGTCCCAGGGTTTTCAATCAGCCCCAGCATTTT
.	TRBV3-1/TRBV3-2	TRBJ1-3	.	CASSPRTSGNTIYF	TGTGCCAGCAGCCCCAGGACATCTGGAAACACCATATATTTT
.	TRBV30	TRBJ1-6	.	CAWSAGTEGSPLHF	TGTGCCTGGAGTGCCGGGACGGAGGGTTCACCCCTCCACTTT
TRBD2	TRBV2	TRBJ2-1	.	CASSEGGRRFF	TGTGCCAGCAGTGAAGGCGGGAGGAGGTTCTTC
.	TRBV21-1	TRBJ2-5	.	CASSKVKTGEETQYF	TGTGCCAGCAGCAAAGTAAAGACAGGGGAGGAGACCCAGTACTTC
TRBD1	TRBV14	TRBJ1-1	.	CASRIQGVNTEAFF	TGTGCCAGCAGAATACAGGGGGTGAACACTGAAGCTTTCTTT
.	TRBV6-5	TRBJ1-2	.	CASATQGYGYTF	TGTGCCAGCGCCACCCAGGGTTATGGCTACACCTTC
TRBD1	TRBV28	TRBJ2-7	.	CASHRTGEYEQYF	TGTGCCAGCCATCGGACAGGGGAATACGAGCAGTACTTC
.	TRBV4-1	TRBJ1-2	.	CASSQESGPYYGYTF	TGCGCCAGCAGCCAAGAAAGTGGCCCTTACTATGGCTACACCTTC
.	TRBV12-5	TRBJ2-4	.	CASGLGEDAPRTQYF	TGTGCTAGTGGTTTGGGGGAGGACGCCCCGAGGACTCAGTACTTC
.	TRBV16	TRBJ1-5	.	CASRGSRNQPQHF	TGTGCCAGCCGGGGGAGCAGGAATCAGCCCCAGCATTTT
TRBD1	TRBV11-3	TRBJ2-1	.	CASSSNRDRGEFF	TGTGCCAGCAGCTCCAACCGGGACAGGGGAGAGTTCTTC
TRBD2	TRBV24-1	TRBJ2-3	.	CATSDPSGRYQSTDTQYF	TGTGCCACCAGTGACCCTAGCGGGAGGTATCAAAGCACAGATACGCAGTATTTT
TRBD1	TRBV5-8	TRBJ2-1	.	CASSSQGDPYNEQFF	TGTGCCAGCAGCTCGCAGGGGGACCCCTACAATGAGCAGTTCTTC
.	TRBV2	TRBJ1-2	.	CASGRGWDGYTF	TGTGCCAGCGGAAGGGGCTGGGATGGCTACACCTTC
.	TRBV6-1	TRBJ2-5	.	CASSEALRETQYF	TGTGCCAGCAGTGAAGCACTGAGGGAGACCCAGTACTTC
.	TRBV2	TRBJ1-3	once	CASRWASSGNTIYF	TGTGCCAGCAGATGGGCCAGCTCTGGAAACACCATATATTTT
TRBD2	TRBV4-2	TRBJ2-3	.	CASSQGGLADHTQYF	TGTGCCAGCAGCCAAGGGGGACTAGCGGATCATACGCAGTATTTT
.	TRBV21-1	TRBJ2-7	.	CASTGGNASPYEQYF	TGTGCCAGCACGGGGGGGAACGCCTCCCCCTACGAGCAGTACTTC
TRBD2	TRBV3-1/TRBV3-2	TRBJ2-5	.	CASSQDTASGSGGTQYF	TGTGCCAGCAGCCAAGATACCGCTAGCGGGAGTGGTGGGACCCAGTACTTC
.	TRBV6-6	TRBJ2-1	once	CASQRNEQFF	TGTGCCAGCCAGCGCAATGAGCAGTTCTTC
TRBD1	TRBV19	TRBJ1-2	once	CASTTPQGARKDGYTF	TGTGCCAGTACTACGCCTCAGGGGGCGCGGAAAGATGGCTACACCTTC
TRBD2	TRBV27	TRBJ2-7	.	CASLGTSGRAGYEQYF	TGTGCCAGCCTAGGGACTAGCGGGAGGGCCGGATACGAGCAGTACTTC
.	TRBV6-5	TRBJ2-2	once	CASSYTSLNTGELFF	TGTGCCAGCAGTTACACTAGCTTGAACACCGGGGAGCTGTTTTTT
TRBD2	TRBV10-3	TRBJ2-1	.	CAISETPGGGLGDEQFF	TGTGCCATCAGTGAGACACCCGGGGGGGGACTAGGTGATGAGCAGTTCTTC
TRBD1	TRBV5-1	TRBJ1-6	.	CASSLWDRGSGRDSPLHF	TGCGCCAGCAGCTTGTGGGACAGGGGATCGGGACGGGATTCACCCCTCCACTTT
TRBD1	TRBV10-3	TRBJ1-1	.	CAITQTGQGDTEAFF	TGTGCCATCACCCAGACAGGACAGGGGGACACTGAAGCTTTCTTT
.	TRBV30	TRBJ2-5	.	CAWSVLRVQETQYF	TGTGCCTGGAGTGTACTCAGGGTCCAAGAGACCCAGTACTTC
TRBD2	TRBV5-4	TRBJ2-2	.	CASTTRTSGSPGELFF	TGTGCCAGTACGACCCGGACTAGCGGGAGCCCCGGGGAGCTGTTTTTT
TRBD2	TRBV5-1	TRBJ2-1	.	CASSLEGLAGVFEQFF	TGCGCCAGCAGCTTGGAGGGACTAGCGGGAGTTTTTGAGCAGTTCTTC
.	TRBV28	TRBJ1-1	.	CASRPRGGNTEAFF	TGTGCCAGCAGACCTAGGGGGGGGAACACTGAAGCTTTCTTT
.	TRBV11-2	TRBJ2-1	.	CASSLGRGSYNEQFF	TGTGCCAGCAGCTTAGGCAGGGGATCCTACAATGAGCAGTTCTTC
.	TRBV7-9	TRBJ1-2	once	CASSPGRGDYGYTF	TGTGCCAGCAGCCCTGGACGGGGGGACTATGGCTACACCTTC
TRBD1	TRBV6-2/TRBV6-3	TRBJ1-2	.	CASSYVGQGTPGYTF	TGTGCCAGCAGTTACGTGGGACAGGGGACCCCCGGCTACACCTTC
TRBD1	TRBV27	TRBJ1-1	few	CASSFLPGGSNEAFF	TGTGCCAGCAGTTTTCTCCCAGGGGGATCGAATGAAGCTTTCTTT
TRBD1	TRBV19	TRBJ2-5	once	CASSSDRGETQYF	TGTGCCAGTAGCTCAGACAGGGGCGAGACCCAGTACTTC
.	TRBV5-4	TRBJ1-6	.	CASSLGQGGSPLHF	TGTGCCAGCAGCTTAGGGCAGGGAGGCTCACCCCTCCACTTT
.	TRBV11-2	TRBJ1-4	.	CASSRRGVEGEKLFF	TGTGCCAGCAGCCGAAGGGGAGTGGAGGGTGAAAAACTGTTTTTT
TRBD1	TRBV5-8	TRBJ1-1	once	CASSFGTGFKDFF	TGTGCCAGCAGCTTTGGGACAGGGTTTAAAGATTTCTTT
TRBD1	TRBV27	TRBJ2-1	.	CASSPGQGFLSSYNEQFF	TGTGCCAGCAGTCCGGGACAGGGATTCTTGAGCTCCTACAATGAGCAGTTCTTC
TRBD2	TRBV2	TRBJ2-3	.	CASGRLAASTDTQYF	TGTGCCAGCGGTCGACTAGCGGCGAGCACAGATACGCAGTATTTT
.	TRBV29-1	TRBJ2-5	.	CSVESGGETQYF	TGCAGCGTTGAATCCGGGGGAGAGACCCAGTACTTC
TRBD2	TRBV3-1/TRBV3-2	TRBJ2-3	.	CASSNWTSGSDTQYF	TGTGCCAGCAGCAACTGGACTAGCGGTTCAGATACGCAGTATTTT
.	TRBV20-1	TRBJ1-4	.	CSASNGQKDEKLFF	TGCAGTGCTAGTAATGGACAAAAGGATGAAAAACTGTTTTTT
TRBD1	TRBV2	TRBJ2-1	.	CASHSGGNEQFF	TGTGCCAGCCACTCAGGGGGTAATGAGCAGTTCTTC
TRBD2	TRBV12-5	TRBJ2-1	.	CASAPAGGFYNEQFF	TGTGCTAGTGCCCCAGCGGGAGGGTTCTACAATGAGCAGTTCTTC
.	TRBV5-1	TRBJ1-6	.	CASSLSRGGSPLHF	TGCGCCAGCAGCTTGTCCAGGGGTGGATCACCCCTCCACTTT
TRBD2	TRBV5-1	TRBJ2-1	.	CASSLEAGPNEQFF	TGCGCCAGCAGCTTGGAAGCGGGACCCAATGAGCAGTTCTTC